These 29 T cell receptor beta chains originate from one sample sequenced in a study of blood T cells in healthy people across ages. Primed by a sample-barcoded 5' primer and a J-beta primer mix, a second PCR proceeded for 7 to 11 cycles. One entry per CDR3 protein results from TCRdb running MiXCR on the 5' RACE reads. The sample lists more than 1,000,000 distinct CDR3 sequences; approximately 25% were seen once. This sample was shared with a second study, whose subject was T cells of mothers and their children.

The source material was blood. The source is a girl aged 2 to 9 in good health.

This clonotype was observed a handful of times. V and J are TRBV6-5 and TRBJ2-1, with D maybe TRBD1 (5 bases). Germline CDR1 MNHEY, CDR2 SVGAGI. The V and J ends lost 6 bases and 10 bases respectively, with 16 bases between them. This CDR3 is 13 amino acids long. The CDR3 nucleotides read TGTGCCAGCAGAACCAACAGGATAGGGGAGCAGTTCTTC. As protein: CASRTNRIGEQFF.

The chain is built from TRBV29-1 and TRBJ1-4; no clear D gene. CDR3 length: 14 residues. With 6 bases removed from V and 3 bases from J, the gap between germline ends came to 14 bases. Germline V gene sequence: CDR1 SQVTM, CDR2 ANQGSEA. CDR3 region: CSVYRGGANEKLFF. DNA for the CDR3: TGCAGCGTATACAGAGGTGGGGCTAATGAAAAACTGTTTTTT.

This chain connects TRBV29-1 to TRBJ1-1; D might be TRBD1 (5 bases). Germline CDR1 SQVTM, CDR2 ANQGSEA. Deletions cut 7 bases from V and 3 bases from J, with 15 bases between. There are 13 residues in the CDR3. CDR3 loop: CSARDGTYTEAFF. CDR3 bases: TGCAGCGCTCGGGACGGTACATACACTGAAGCTTTCTTT.

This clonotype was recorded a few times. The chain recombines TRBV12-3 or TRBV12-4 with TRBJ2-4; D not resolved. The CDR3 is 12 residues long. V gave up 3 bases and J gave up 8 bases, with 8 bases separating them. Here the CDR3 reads CASSLAVHIQYF. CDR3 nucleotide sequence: TGTGCCAGCAGTTTGGCTGTTCACATTCAGTACTTC.

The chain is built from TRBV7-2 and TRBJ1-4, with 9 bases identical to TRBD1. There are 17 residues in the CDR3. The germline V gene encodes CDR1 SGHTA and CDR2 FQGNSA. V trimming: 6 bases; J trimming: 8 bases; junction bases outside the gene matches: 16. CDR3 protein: CASSLRGQGEIGEKLFF. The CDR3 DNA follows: TGTGCCAGCAGTTTGAGGGGACAGGGAGAAATAGGGGAAAAACTGTTTTTT.

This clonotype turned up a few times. In DNA, the CDR3 is TGTGCCAGCAATGTCTACCCCCACAATGAGCAGTTCTTC. Protein sequence: CASNVYPHNEQFF. The rearrangement links TRBV6-2 or TRBV6-3 to TRBJ2-7; D is uncertain. Gene TRBJ2-1 matches the end of the DNA better, so the J call may be wrong. In germline, CDR1 is MNHEY, CDR2 SVGEGT. This CDR3 has 13 amino acids.

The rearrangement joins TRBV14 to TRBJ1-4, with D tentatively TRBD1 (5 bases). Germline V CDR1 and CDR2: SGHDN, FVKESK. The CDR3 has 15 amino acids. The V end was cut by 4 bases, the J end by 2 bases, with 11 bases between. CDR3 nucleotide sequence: TGTGCCAGCAGCCCGACCCAGGGCACTAATGAAAAACTGTTTTTT. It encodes CASSPTQGTNEKLFF. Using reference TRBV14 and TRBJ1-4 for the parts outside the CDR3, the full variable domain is EAGVTQFPSHSVIEKGQTVTLRCDPISGHDNLYWYRRVMGKEIKFLLHFVKESKQDESGMPNNRFLAERTGGTYSTLKVQPAELEDSGVYFCASSPTQGTNEKLFFGSGTQLSVL.

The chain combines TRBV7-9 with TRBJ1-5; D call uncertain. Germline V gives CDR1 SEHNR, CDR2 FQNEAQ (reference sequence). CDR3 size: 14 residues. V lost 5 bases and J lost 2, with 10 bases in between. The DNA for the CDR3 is TGTGCCAGCAGCCCCGCCTTTGGCAATCAGCCCCAGCATTTT. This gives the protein CASSPAFGNQPQHF.

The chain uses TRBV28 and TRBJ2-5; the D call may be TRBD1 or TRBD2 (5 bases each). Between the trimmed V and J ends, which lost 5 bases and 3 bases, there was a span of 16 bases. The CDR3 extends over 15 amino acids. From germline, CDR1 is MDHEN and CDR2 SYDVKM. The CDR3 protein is CASSPLRGAEETQYF. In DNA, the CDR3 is TGTGCCAGCAGTCCCCTCCGAGGGGCCGAAGAGACCCAGTACTTC.

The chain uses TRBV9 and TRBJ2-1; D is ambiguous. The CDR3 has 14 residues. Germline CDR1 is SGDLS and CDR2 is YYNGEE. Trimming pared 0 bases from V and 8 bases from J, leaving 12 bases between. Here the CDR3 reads CASSVDLGVDEQFF. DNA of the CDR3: TGTGCCAGCAGCGTAGATCTTGGGGTTGATGAGCAGTTCTTC.

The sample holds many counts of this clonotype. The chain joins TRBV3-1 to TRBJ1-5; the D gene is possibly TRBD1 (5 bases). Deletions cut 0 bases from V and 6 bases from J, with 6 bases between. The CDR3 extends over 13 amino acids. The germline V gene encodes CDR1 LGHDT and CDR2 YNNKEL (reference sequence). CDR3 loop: CASSQDRGQPQHF. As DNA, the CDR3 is TGTGCCAGCAGCCAAGATAGGGGTCAGCCCCAGCATTTT.

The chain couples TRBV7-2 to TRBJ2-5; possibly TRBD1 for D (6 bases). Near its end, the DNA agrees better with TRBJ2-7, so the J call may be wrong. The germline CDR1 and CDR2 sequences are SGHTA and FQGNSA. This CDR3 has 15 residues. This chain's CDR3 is CASSLVGQGTHEQYF. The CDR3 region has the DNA TGTGCCAGCAGCTTAGTGGGCCAGGGGACCCACGAGCAGTACTTC.

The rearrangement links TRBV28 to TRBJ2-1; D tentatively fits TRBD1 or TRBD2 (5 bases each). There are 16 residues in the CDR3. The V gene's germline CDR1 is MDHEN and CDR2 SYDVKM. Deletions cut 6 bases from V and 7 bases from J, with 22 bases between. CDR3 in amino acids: CASSPVFGAGWNEQFF. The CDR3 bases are TGTGCCAGCAGCCCTGTTTTCGGGGCAGGTTGGAATGAGCAGTTCTTC. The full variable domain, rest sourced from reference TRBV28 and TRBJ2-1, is DVKVTQSSRYLVKRTGEKVFLECVQDMDHENMFWYRQDPGLGLRLIYFSYDVKMKEKGDIPEGYSVSREKKERFSLILESASTNQTSMYLCASSPVFGAGWNEQFFGPGTRLTVL.

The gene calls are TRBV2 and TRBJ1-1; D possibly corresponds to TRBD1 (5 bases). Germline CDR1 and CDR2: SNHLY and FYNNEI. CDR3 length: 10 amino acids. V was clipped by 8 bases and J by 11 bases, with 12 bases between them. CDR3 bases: TGTGCCAGCGAGGGACGGTGGGCTTTCTTT. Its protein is CASEGRWAFF.

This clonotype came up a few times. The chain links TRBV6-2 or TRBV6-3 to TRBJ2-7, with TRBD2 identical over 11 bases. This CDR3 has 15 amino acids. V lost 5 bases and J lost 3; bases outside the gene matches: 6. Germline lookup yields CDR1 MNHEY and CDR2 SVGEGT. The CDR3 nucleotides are TGTGCCAGCAGTCCAGGACTAGCGGGCTTCTACGAGCAGTACTTC. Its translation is CASSPGLAGFYEQYF.

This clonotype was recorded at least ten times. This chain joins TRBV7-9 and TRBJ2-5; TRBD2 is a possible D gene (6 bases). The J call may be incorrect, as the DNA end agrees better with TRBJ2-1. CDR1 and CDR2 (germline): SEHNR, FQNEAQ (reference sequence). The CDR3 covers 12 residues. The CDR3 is CASSLPGDEQFF. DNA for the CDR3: TGTGCCAGCAGCTTACCGGGGGATGAGCAGTTCTTC.

The CDR3 is CASSFTWEQFF. The CDR3 DNA reads TGTGCCAGCAGCTTTACGTGGGAGCAGTTCTTC. The rearrangement joins TRBV7-9 to TRBJ2-1; D unclear. This CDR3 is built from 11 residues. The germline V gene has CDR1 SEHNR and CDR2 FQNEAQ (reference sequence). Trimming took 3 bases from V and 10 from J, leaving 7 bases between them. Full variable domain (remainder filled in from reference TRBV7-9 and TRBJ2-1): DTGVSQNPRHKITKRGQNVTFRCDPISEHNRLYWYRQTLGQGPEFLTYFQNEAQLEKSRLLSDRFSAERPKGSFSTLEIQRTEQGDSAMYLCASSFTWEQFFGPGTRLTVL.

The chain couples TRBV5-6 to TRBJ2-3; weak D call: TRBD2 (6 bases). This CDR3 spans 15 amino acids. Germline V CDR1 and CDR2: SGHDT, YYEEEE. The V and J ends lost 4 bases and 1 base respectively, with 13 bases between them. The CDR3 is CASSLGLGGTDTQYF. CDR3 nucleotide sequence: TGTGCCAGCAGCCTGGGACTTGGAGGCACAGATACGCAGTATTTT.

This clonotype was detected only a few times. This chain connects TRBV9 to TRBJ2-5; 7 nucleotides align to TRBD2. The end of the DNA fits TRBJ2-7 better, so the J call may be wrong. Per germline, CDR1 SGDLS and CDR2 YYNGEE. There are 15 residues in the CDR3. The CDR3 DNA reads TGTGCCAGCAGCGTAACGGGCGGGGGACCCTACGAGCAGTACTTC. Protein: CASSVTGGGPYEQYF.

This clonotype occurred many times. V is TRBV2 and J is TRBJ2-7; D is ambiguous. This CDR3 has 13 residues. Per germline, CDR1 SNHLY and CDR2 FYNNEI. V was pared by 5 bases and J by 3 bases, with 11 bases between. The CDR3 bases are TGTGCCAGCAGTTCTAGACGGCACTACGAGCAGTACTTC. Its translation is CASSSRRHYEQYF.

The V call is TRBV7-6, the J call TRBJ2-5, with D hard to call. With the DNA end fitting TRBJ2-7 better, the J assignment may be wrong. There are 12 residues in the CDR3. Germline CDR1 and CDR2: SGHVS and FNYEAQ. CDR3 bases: TGTGCCAGCAGCGCCGCTGACTACGAGCAGTACTTC. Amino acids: CASSAADYEQYF.

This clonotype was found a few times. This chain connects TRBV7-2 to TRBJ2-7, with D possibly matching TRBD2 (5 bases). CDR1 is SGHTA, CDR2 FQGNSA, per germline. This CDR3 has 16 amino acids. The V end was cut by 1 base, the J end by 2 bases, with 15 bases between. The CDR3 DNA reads TGTGCCAGCAGCTTAGGAGTAGGAGGACGGGCCTACGAGCAGTACTTC. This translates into CASSLGVGGRAYEQYF.

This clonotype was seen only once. This CDR3 reads CASTIPGDYEQYF. CDR3 sequence (DNA): TGTGCCAGCACCATTCCTGGGGACTACGAGCAGTACTTC. The genes are TRBV5-6 and TRBJ2-7; D unresolved. Deletions cut 6 bases from V and 3 bases from J, with 13 bases between. This CDR3 has 13 amino acids. Germline CDR1 is SGHDT and CDR2 is YYEEEE.

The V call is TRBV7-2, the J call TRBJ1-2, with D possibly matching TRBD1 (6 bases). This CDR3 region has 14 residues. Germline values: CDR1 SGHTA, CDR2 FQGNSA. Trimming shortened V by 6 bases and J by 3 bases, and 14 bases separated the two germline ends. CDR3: CASSWHREDYGYTF. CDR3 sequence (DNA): TGTGCCAGCAGTTGGCACAGGGAAGACTATGGCTACACCTTC.

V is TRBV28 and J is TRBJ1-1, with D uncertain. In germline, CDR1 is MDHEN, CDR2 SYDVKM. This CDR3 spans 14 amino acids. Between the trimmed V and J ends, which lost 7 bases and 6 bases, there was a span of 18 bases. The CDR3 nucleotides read TGTGCCAGCACAACCACCGGGCCGGGTGCTGAAGCTTTCTTT. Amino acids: CASTTTGPGAEAFF.

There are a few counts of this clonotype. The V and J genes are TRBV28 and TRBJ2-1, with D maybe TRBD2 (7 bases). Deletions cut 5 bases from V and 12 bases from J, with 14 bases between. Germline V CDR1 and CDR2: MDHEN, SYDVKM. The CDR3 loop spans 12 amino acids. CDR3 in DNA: TGTGCCAGCAGTGATCACAGGGAGGGGCAGTTCTTC. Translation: CASSDHREGQFF. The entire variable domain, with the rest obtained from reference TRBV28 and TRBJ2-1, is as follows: DVKVTQSSRYLVKRTGEKVFLECVQDMDHENMFWYRQDPGLGLRLIYFSYDVKMKEKGDIPEGYSVSREKKERFSLILESASTNQTSMYLCASSDHREGQFFGPGTRLTVL.

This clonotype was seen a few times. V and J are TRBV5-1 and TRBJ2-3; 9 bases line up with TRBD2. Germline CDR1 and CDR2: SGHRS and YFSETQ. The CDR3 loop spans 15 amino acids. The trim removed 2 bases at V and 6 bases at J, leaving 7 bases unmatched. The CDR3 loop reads CASSFSGGHGDTQYF. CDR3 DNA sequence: TGCGCCAGCAGCTTTAGCGGGGGCCACGGGGATACGCAGTATTTT.

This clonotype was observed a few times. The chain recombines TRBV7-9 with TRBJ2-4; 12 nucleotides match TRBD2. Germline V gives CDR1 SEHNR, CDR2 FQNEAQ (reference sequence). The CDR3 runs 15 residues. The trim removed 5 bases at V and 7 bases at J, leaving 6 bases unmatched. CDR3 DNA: TGTGCCAGCAGCCCTCGGACTAGCGGGATGAACATTCAGTACTTC. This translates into CASSPRTSGMNIQYF.

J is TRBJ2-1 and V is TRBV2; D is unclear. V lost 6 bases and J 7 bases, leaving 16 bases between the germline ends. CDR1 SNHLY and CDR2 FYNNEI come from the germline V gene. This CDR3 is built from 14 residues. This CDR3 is CASRQSKDLNEQFF. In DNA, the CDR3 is TGTGCCAGCAGGCAGAGTAAAGACCTAAATGAGCAGTTCTTC.